This is a list of T cell receptor beta chains from one sample in a study of T cells in narcolepsy. Only in-frame clones appear in the TCRdb table, and some are missing; sequencing was by immunoSEQ multiplex PCR. The repertoire consists of 32,000 or so clones, with 60% to 85% occurring once and the leading ten covering approximately 3.8%. The material sequenced was memory (CD45RA-) CD4+ T cells from blood. These receptor sequences come from a human donor in good health. The CDR3 runs from the conserved cysteine through the conserved F or W. Each record gives: clone size, V gene, D gene, J gene, CDR3 protein, CDR3 DNA. A D gene is named only where the DNA matches it firmly. Clone size is not always given. Where it is, it says once, few, many or a class for expanded clones.

once	TRBV30	NA	TRBJ2-5	CAWSVDFGGITQETQYF	TGTGCCTGGAGTGTAGATTTCGGCGGGATAACACAAGAGACCCAGTACTTC
NA	TRBV19	NA	TRBJ2-1	CASSPTGTRQFF	TGTGCCAGTAGTCCAACCGGGACCAGACAGTTCTTC
NA	TRBV5-1	NA	TRBJ2-2	CASSLVGSTGELFF	TGCGCCAGCAGCTTGGTTGGTAGCACCGGGGAGCTGTTTTTT
NA	TRBV6-1	NA	TRBJ2-1	CASSEFPPLKGLTQSSYNEQFF	TGTGCCAGCAGTGAATTCCCTCCACTAAAAGGACTAACTCAGAGCTCCTACAATGAGCAGTTCTTC
NA	TRBV5-5	NA	TRBJ1-3	CASSGGRALSGNTIYF	TGTGCCAGCAGCGGGGGGCGGGCACTCTCTGGAAACACCATATATTTT
NA	TRBV19	NA	TRBJ2-6	CASSVMSGANVLTF	TGTGCCAGTAGTGTAATGTCTGGGGCCAACGTCCTGACTTTC
NA	TRBV2	NA	TRBJ2-2	CASSGGRSGTGELFF	TGTGCCAGCAGTGGGGGGCGATCGGGCACCGGGGAGCTGTTTTTT
NA	TRBV15	TRBD1	TRBJ1-5	CATSPGTESYQPQHF	TGTGCCACCAGCCCGGGGACAGAAAGTTATCAGCCCCAGCATTTT
NA	TRBV2	NA	TRBJ2-7	CASSYDSYEQYF	TGTGCCAGCAGCTATGACAGTTACGAGCAGTACTTC
few	TRBV5-6	NA	TRBJ2-1	CASSKTSVGYDEQFF	TGTGCCAGCAGCAAGACTTCTGTCGGATACGATGAGCAGTTCTTC
NA	TRBV19	TRBD2	TRBJ2-4	CASIQREGPKNIQYF	TGTGCCAGTATCCAGCGGGAGGGGCCCAAAAACATTCAGTACTTC
few	TRBV6-6	NA	TRBJ1-5	CALGGSINQPQHF	TGTGCATTGGGGGGGTCGATCAATCAGCCCCAGCATTTT
NA	TRBV5-4	NA	TRBJ2-7	CASSRERAYEQYF	TGTGCCAGCAGTAGGGAGAGGGCCTACGAGCAGTACTTC
once	TRBV18	NA	TRBJ1-2	CASSPSSRDGYTF	TGTGCCAGCTCACCATCGAGTCGGGATGGCTACACCTTC
few	TRBV7-2	NA	TRBJ1-3	CASSVQPSGNTIYF	TGTGCCAGCAGCGTACAACCATCTGGAAACACCATATATTTT
NA	TRBV27	NA	TRBJ1-5	CASSLLQGSQPQHF	TGTGCCAGCAGTTTATTACAGGGAAGCCAGCCCCAGCATTTT
NA	TRBV19	NA	TRBJ2-7	CASSLDRLPPSYEQYF	TGTGCCAGTAGTCTCGACAGGCTCCCCCCCTCCTACGAGCAGTACTTC
NA	TRBV15	NA	TRBJ2-5	CATSRERGPAGPETQYF	TGTGCCACCAGCAGAGAGAGGGGCCCGGCAGGGCCGGAGACCCAGTACTTC
NA	TRBV5-1	NA	TRBJ2-5	CASSVGASQETQYF	TGCGCCAGCAGCGTCGGGGCTAGCCAAGAGACCCAGTACTTC
once	TRBV5-6	TRBD1	TRBJ2-5	CASSLIDRDSQETQYF	TGTGCCAGCAGCTTGATCGACCGGGACAGTCAAGAGACCCAGTACTTC
NA	TRBV7-9	NA	TRBJ1-2	CASSEMGRNANYGYTF	TGTGCCAGCAGCGAGATGGGAAGGAACGCTAACTATGGCTACACCTTC
NA	TRBV18	NA	TRBJ2-7	CASSREQGPFYEQYF	TGTGCCAGCTCTCGGGAACAGGGACCCTTTTACGAGCAGTACTTC
NA	TRBV9	NA	TRBJ2-3	CASSPTTDTQYF	TGTGCCAGCAGCCCGACTACGGATACGCAGTATTTT
NA	TRBV11-2	NA	TRBJ2-1	CASSLDQMGSGFTYNEQFF	TGTGCCAGCAGCTTAGATCAAATGGGAAGCGGATTTACCTACAATGAGCAGTTCTTC
NA	TRBV7-2	TRBD2	TRBJ2-4	CASSRSGSRLWMGQNIQYF	TGTGCCAGCAGTCGTAGCGGGAGTAGGCTATGGATGGGGCAAAACATTCAGTACTTC
NA	TRBV2	TRBD1	TRBJ2-7	CASSKNRDRSYEQYF	TGTGCCAGCAGTAAAAACCGGGACAGAAGTTACGAGCAGTACTTC
NA	TRBV5-6	NA	TRBJ1-3	CASSLVGSSGNTIYF	TGTGCCAGCAGCTTGGTTGGGTCTTCTGGAAACACCATATATTTT
NA	TRBV6-4	TRBD2	TRBJ2-3	CASSDSASGVLDTQYF	TGTGCCAGCAGTGACTCGGCTAGCGGGGTGTTAGATACGCAGTATTTT
NA	TRBV10-2	NA	TRBJ2-7	CASREGAHEQYF	TGCGCCAGCAGGGAAGGGGCGCACGAGCAGTACTTC
NA	TRBV10-1	NA	TRBJ2-7	CASSESDTGIYEQYF	TGCGCCAGCAGTGAGTCGGATACAGGGATATACGAGCAGTACTTC
once	TRBV5-1	NA	TRBJ2-3	CASSLETPTDTQYF	TGCGCCAGCAGCTTGGAGACCCCCACAGATACGCAGTATTTT
NA	TRBV10-3	TRBD2	TRBJ2-1	CAISEPGLANEQFF	TGTGCCATCAGTGAGCCGGGACTAGCGAATGAGCAGTTCTTC
NA	TRBV30	TRBD2	TRBJ2-3	CAWSGLAGVDTQYF	TGTGCCTGGAGTGGTCTAGCGGGAGTGGATACGCAGTATTTT
NA	TRBV13	TRBD2	TRBJ2-2	CASSLYAAGVTGELFF	TGTGCCAGCAGCTTATATGCAGCGGGAGTCACCGGGGAGCTGTTTTTT
NA	TRBV18	NA	TRBJ2-4	CASSSDRNIQYF	TGTGCCAGCTCATCGGACAGAAACATTCAGTACTTC